This is a list of T cell receptor beta chains from one sample in a study of Graves' ophthalmopathy and Graves' hyperthyroidism. TCRdb reprocessed the multiplex PCR reads via MiXCR and lists one record per CDR3 protein. The sample has hundreds of thousands of distinct CDR3 sequences, around a fifth seen once; the top ten hold 2.5% to 3%. Input material: peripheral blood. Every receptor here comes from a woman aged 18-29 years with stable Graves' hyperthyroidism. CDR3s include the opening cysteine and the closing phenylalanine or tryptophan. Each record gives: J gene, V gene, clone size, D gene, CDR3 DNA, CDR3 protein. D genes are given only for firm matches. Clone size is not always given. Where it is, it says once, few, many or a class for expanded clones.

TRBJ2-3 | TRBV6-1 | . | . | TGTGCCAGCAGTCCTGAAGGGGGTGCGGCAGATACGCAGTATTTT | CASSPEGGAADTQYF
TRBJ2-5 | TRBV9 | many | TRBD1 | TGTGCCAGCAGCGTCGGGGGCAGGGGGCCTTCGGGAGAGACCCAGTACTTC | CASSVGGRGPSGETQYF
TRBJ2-7 | TRBV2 | many | TRBD1 | TGTGCCAGCAATCGACAGGGGGATCCCTACGAGCAGTACTTC | CASNRQGDPYEQYF
TRBJ2-7 | TRBV12-3/TRBV12-4 | . | . | TGTGCCAGCAGTTTAATGGCTTTGGACGAGCAGTACTTC | CASSLMALDEQYF
TRBJ2-7 | TRBV19 | many | . | TGTGCCAGTTCCCCACAGGGTAATCGAGCCGAGCAGTACTTC | CASSPQGNRAEQYF
TRBJ2-7 | TRBV28 | once | . | TGTGCCAGCCTCCCGTTGCAGGGCCCACCCTACGAGCAGTACTTC | CASLPLQGPPYEQYF
TRBJ2-2 | TRBV12-3/TRBV12-4 | many | . | TGTGCCAGCCGGTCAGATAACACCGGGGAGCTGTTTTTT | CASRSDNTGELFF
TRBJ1-1 | TRBV5-1 | . | . | TGCGCCAGCAGCCCAGGGGCCTTCACTGTAGCTGAAGCTTTCTTT | CASSPGAFTVAEAFF
TRBJ2-4 | TRBV20-1 | many | TRBD2 | TGCAGTGCTCCGGGACTAGCGGGAAAAAACATTCAGTACTTC | CSAPGLAGKNIQYF
TRBJ1-2 | TRBV7-2 | many | TRBD1 | TGTGCCAGCAGCTGGACAGGGGGCGACTATGGCTACACCTTC | CASSWTGGDYGYTF
TRBJ2-7 | TRBV11-2 | . | . | TGTGCCAGCAGCCATTGGAGGGGTGGGACTCCCTACGAGCAGTACTTC | CASSHWRGGTPYEQYF
TRBJ2-7 | TRBV30 | . | TRBD1 | TGTGCCTGGAAACCCGTTACGGACAGGGGGCACGAGCAGTACTTC | CAWKPVTDRGHEQYF
TRBJ2-4 | TRBV12-3/TRBV12-4 | many | . | TGTGCCAGCAGTTTTGGGACCTTAGCCAAAAACATTCAGTACTTC | CASSFGTLAKNIQYF
TRBJ1-2 | TRBV7-2 | . | . | TGTGCCAGCAGCCTACCCCACATAAATGGCTACACCTTC | CASSLPHINGYTF
TRBJ1-1 | TRBV7-2 | many | . | TGTGCCAGCAGCCTAGCGGGGGATTGGGAGACTGAAGCTTTCTTT | CASSLAGDWETEAFF
TRBJ2-7 | TRBV7-9 | many | . | TGTGCCAGCACCTCCGGACACTACGAGCAGTACTTC | CASTSGHYEQYF
TRBJ1-1 | TRBV2 | few | TRBD1 | TGTGCCAGCATCCGGGACAGAGGGAACACTGAAGCTTTCTTT | CASIRDRGNTEAFF
TRBJ1-1 | TRBV20-1 | . | . | TGCAGTGCTAACCCTCAGGGTGGTAGCGCTGAAGCTTTCTTT | CSANPQGGSAEAFF
TRBJ1-1 | TRBV15 | few | . | TGTGCCACCAGCGGCAAGATTCCGATGAACACTGAAGCTTTCTTT | CATSGKIPMNTEAFF
TRBJ1-1 | TRBV19 | many | . | TGTGCCAGTAGTAGCCCGGGACACCGAGGGGGCACTGAAGCTTTCTTT | CASSSPGHRGGTEAFF
TRBJ1-1 | TRBV7-6 | once | . | TGTGCCAGCAGCCCGGGGACGCCAAACCTGACTTTCTTT | CASSPGTPNLTFF
TRBJ2-5 | TRBV12-3/TRBV12-4 | many | . | TGTGCCAGCAGTTTAGGGGGATCCCCGGAGGAGACCCAGTACTTC | CASSLGGSPEETQYF
TRBJ2-7 | TRBV19 | . | TRBD2 | TGTGCCAGTAGTATTGGGCTCAGTAGCGGGAGTTACGAGCAGTACTTC | CASSIGLSSGSYEQYF
TRBJ2-5 | TRBV13 | few | TRBD1 | TGTGCCAGCAGCTTTGGGACAGGCCCTCGGGGCCAGTACTTC | CASSFGTGPRGQYF
TRBJ1-2 | TRBV5-6 | many | . | TGTGCCAGCAGCTTGATTCACGAGGGCTATGGCTACACCTTC | CASSLIHEGYGYTF
TRBJ1-1 | TRBV6-5 | many | . | TGTGCCAGCAGTTACGAGAGGAACACTGAAGCTTTCTTT | CASSYERNTEAFF
TRBJ2-7 | TRBV12-3/TRBV12-4 | many | TRBD2 | TGTGCCAGCAGTTCATTAGCGGGAGCTTACGAGCAGTACTTC | CASSSLAGAYEQYF
TRBJ2-5 | TRBV6-1 | many | . | TGTGCCAGCAGTGAATATGGAGAGACCCAGTACTTC | CASSEYGETQYF
TRBJ1-5 | TRBV15 | . | . | TGTGCCACCAGCAGAGGCGGAGGAGGGGAACAGCCCCAGCATTTT | CATSRGGGGEQPQHF
TRBJ2-7 | TRBV20-1 | . | TRBD1 | TGCAGTGCTAGGACAGGGTGGTTCTACGAGCAGTACTTC | CSARTGWFYEQYF
TRBJ1-5 | TRBV6-5 | many | . | TGTGCCAGCAGTTACTCGAACCCGACGGGGGTGGGTCAGCCCCAGCATTTT | CASSYSNPTGVGQPQHF
TRBJ2-7 | TRBV28 | many | . | TGTGCCAGCAGTTTATCCTCGGGAACCTACGAGCAGTACTTC | CASSLSSGTYEQYF
TRBJ2-2 | TRBV6-1 | . | . | TGTGCCAGCGCATTGACCCTGCGGGGAGACACCGGGGAGCTGTTTTTT | CASALTLRGDTGELFF
TRBJ2-4 | TRBV6-2/TRBV6-3 | many | . | TGTGCCAGCACCCCTGGGCGGGGCATTCAGTACTTC | CASTPGRGIQYF
TRBJ2-5 | TRBV20-1 | many | . | TGCAGTGCTAGAATCCGGGGGACCCAGTACTTC | CSARIRGTQYF
TRBJ2-5 | TRBV7-9 | many | TRBD2 | TGTGCCAGCAGCTGGTTCGCGGGGGAGGGTCAAGAGACCCAGTACTTC | CASSWFAGEGQETQYF
TRBJ1-1 | TRBV7-2 | many | . | TGTGCCAGCAGCTTAGTAGGTGGGACGGTGGAAGCTTTCTTT | CASSLVGGTVEAFF
TRBJ2-7 | TRBV28 | many | TRBD1 | TGTGCCAGCAGTCATATTATTTTCGGGACAGAGTACGAGCAGTACTTC | CASSHIIFGTEYEQYF
TRBJ2-7 | TRBV15 | many | TRBD2 | TGTGCCACCAGCAGAGGCGGGGGTTTCTACGAGCAGTACTTC | CATSRGGGFYEQYF
TRBJ1-5 | TRBV30 | few | . | TGTGCCTGGAGTCTATGGGGTCAGCCCCAGCATTTT | CAWSLWGQPQHF
TRBJ2-5 | TRBV6-1 | few | . | TGTGCCAGCAACCCCACTGAGGAGGGAGAGACCCAGTACTTC | CASNPTEEGETQYF
TRBJ2-3 | TRBV20-1 | many | TRBD1 | TGCAGTACAGGAGGACAGGGGGCTTCAGATACGCAGTATTTT | CSTGGQGASDTQYF
TRBJ1-1 | TRBV3-1 | . | . | TGTGCCAGCAGCCAAGTCTCTGGGACAACTGAAGCTTTCTTT | CASSQVSGTTEAFF
TRBJ1-1 | TRBV4-3 | many | . | TGCGCCAGCAGCCAAGACGGTCTGCTGAACACTGAAGCTTTCTTT | CASSQDGLLNTEAFF
TRBJ2-7 | TRBV20-1 | many | . | TGCAGTGCTTCACGGACCATCACGGGGGAGCAGTACTTC | CSASRTITGEQYF
TRBJ1-1 | TRBV19 | many | . | TGTGCCAGTTCTAAACTGAACACTGAAGCTTTCTTT | CASSKLNTEAFF
TRBJ2-5 | TRBV20-1 | many | TRBD2 | TGCAGTGCCCCAAGACTAGCGGTGGAAGAGACCCAGTACTTC | CSAPRLAVEETQYF
TRBJ2-7 | TRBV19 | many | . | TGTGCCAGTAGTAAAACGGACGTTTCCTACGAGCAGTACTTC | CASSKTDVSYEQYF
TRBJ2-2 | TRBV11-2 | many | . | TGTGCCAGCAGCAGGGTCGGGGAGCTGTTTTTT | CASSRVGELFF
TRBJ1-1 | TRBV7-3 | many | . | TGTGCCAGCAGCGCCTCAGGGCTCATGAACACTGAAGCTTTCTTT | CASSASGLMNTEAFF
TRBJ1-5 | TRBV12-3/TRBV12-4 | many | TRBD1 | TGTGCCAGCAGCCCCCTTGGGACAGGGCTCCATCAGCCCCAGCATTTT | CASSPLGTGLHQPQHF
TRBJ2-7 | TRBV6-1 | . | TRBD1 | TGTGCCAGCAGTGGACTTGGGACAGTACCCTCCGAGCAGTACTTC | CASSGLGTVPSEQYF
TRBJ1-2 | TRBV9 | . | . | TGTGCCAGCAGCGTAGATTCGGGGGCCGGGTATGGCTACACCTTC | CASSVDSGAGYGYTF
TRBJ2-6 | TRBV6-1 | . | . | TGTGCCAGCAGTGCCCAACCTGGGGCCAACGTCCTGACTTTC | CASSAQPGANVLTF
TRBJ1-1 | TRBV4-2 | many | TRBD1 | TGTGCCAGCAGCCGGGGACAGGGGATATCCATGGATGCTTTCTTT | CASSRGQGISMDAFF
TRBJ1-1 | TRBV6-1 | . | . | TGTGCCAGCAGTGAAGCGCAAAAGAAGATGGCTTTCTTT | CASSEAQKKMAFF
TRBJ1-1 | TRBV12-3/TRBV12-4 | many | . | TGTGCCAGCAGTTTAGAATACGGGGTAGGCACTGAAGCTTTCTTT | CASSLEYGVGTEAFF
TRBJ2-7 | TRBV3-1 | . | . | TGTGCCAGCAGCCAAGGTCAGCTCATCTACGAGCAGTACTTC | CASSQGQLIYEQYF
TRBJ2-3 | TRBV30 | many | TRBD2 | TGTGCCTGGAGTGTAGGGGGACTAGCGGGAGCAGCAGATACGCAGTATTTT | CAWSVGGLAGAADTQYF